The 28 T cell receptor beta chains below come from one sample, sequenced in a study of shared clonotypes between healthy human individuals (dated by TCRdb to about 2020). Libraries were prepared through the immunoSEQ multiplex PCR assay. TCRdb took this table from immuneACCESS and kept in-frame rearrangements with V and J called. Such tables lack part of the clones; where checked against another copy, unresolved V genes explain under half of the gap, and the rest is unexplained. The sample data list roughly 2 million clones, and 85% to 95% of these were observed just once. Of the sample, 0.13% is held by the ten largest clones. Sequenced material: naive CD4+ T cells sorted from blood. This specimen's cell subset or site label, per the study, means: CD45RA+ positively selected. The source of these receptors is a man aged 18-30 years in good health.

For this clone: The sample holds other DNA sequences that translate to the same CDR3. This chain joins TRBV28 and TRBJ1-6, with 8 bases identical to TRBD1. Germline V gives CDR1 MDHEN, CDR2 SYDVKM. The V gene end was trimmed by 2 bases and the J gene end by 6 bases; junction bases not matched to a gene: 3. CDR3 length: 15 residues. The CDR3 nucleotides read TGTGCCAGCAGTTTAGGACAGGGAGGTAATTCACCCCTCCACTTT. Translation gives CASSLGQGGNSPLHF.

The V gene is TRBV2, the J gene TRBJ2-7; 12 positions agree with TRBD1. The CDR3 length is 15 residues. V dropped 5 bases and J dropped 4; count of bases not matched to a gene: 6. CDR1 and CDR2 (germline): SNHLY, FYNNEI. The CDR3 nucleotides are TGTGCCAGCAGTTCCGGGACAGGGGGCGGGTACGAGCAGTACTTC. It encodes CASSSGTGGGYEQYF.

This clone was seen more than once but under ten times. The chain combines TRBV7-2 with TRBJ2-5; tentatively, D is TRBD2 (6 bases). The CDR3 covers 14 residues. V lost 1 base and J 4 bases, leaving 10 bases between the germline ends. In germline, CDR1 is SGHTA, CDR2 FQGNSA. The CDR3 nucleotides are TGTGCCAGCAGCTTAGTAGCGGCGGGAGAGACCCAGTACTTC. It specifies CASSLVAAGETQYF.

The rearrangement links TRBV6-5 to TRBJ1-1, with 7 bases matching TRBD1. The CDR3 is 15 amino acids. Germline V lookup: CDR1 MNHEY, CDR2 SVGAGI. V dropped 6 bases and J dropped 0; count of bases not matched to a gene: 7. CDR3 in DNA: TGTGCCAGCAGATCATTGACAGGGATGAACACTGAAGCTTTCTTT. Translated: CASRSLTGMNTEAFF.

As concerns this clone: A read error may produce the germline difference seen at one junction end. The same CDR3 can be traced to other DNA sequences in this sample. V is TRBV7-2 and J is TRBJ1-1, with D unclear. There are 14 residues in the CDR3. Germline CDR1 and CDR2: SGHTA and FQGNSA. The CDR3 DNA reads TGTGCCAGCACCTTAGGGAGGACGAACACTGAAGCTTTCTTT. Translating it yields CASTLGRTNTEAFF.

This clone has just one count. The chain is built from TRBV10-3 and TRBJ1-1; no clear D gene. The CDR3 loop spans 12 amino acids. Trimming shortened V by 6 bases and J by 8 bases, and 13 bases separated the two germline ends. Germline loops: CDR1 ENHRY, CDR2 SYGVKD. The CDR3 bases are TGTGCCATCAGACCCTCTTCCTCAGAAGCTTTCTTT. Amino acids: CAIRPSSSEAFF.

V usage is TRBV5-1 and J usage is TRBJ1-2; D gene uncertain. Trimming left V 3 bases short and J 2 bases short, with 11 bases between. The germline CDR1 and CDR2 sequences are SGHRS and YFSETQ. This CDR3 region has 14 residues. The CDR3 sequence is CASSSADTNYGYTF. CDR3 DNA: TGCGCCAGCAGCTCCGCCGACACCAACTATGGCTACACCTTC.

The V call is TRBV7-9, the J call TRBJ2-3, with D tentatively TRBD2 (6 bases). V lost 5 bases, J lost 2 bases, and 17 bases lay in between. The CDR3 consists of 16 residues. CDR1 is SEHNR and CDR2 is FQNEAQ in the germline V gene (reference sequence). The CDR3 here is CASSPRTTSFTDTQYF. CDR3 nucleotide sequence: TGTGCCAGCAGCCCGAGGACTACCTCTTTCACAGATACGCAGTATTTT.

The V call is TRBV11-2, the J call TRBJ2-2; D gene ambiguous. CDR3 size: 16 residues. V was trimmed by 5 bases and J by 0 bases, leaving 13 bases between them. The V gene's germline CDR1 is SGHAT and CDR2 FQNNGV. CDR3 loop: CASSRLGVPNTGELFF. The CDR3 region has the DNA TGTGCCAGCAGCCGACTGGGTGTTCCGAACACCGGGGAGCTGTTTTTT.

The CDR3: CASSLARFNEQFF. The CDR3 bases are TGCGCCAGCAGCTTGGCCAGGTTTAATGAGCAGTTCTTC. The chain employs TRBV5-1 and TRBJ2-1; D gene ambiguous. There are 13 residues in the CDR3. Looked up from germline, CDR1 is SGHRS and CDR2 is YFSETQ. The ends were cut back, 0 bases at V and 7 bases at J, with 8 bases in the middle.

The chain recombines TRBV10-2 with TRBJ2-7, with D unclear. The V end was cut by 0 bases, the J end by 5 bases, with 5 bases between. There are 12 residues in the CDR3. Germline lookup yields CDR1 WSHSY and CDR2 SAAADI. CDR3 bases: TGCGCCAGCAGTGAGTCTTGGAACGAGCAGTACTTC. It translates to CASSESWNEQYF.

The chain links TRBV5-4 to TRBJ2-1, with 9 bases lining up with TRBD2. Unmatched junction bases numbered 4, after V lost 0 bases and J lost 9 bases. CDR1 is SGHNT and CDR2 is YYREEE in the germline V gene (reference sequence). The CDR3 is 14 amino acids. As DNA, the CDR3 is TGTGCCAGCAGCTTGGATAGCGGGAGTACTGAGCAGTTCTTC. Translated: CASSLDSGSTEQFF.

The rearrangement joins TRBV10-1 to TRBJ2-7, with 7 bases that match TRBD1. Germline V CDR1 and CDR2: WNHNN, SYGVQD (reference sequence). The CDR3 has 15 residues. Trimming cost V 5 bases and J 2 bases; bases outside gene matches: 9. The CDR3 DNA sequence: TGCGCCAGCAGTAAATTCCAGGGGGTCCCCTACGAGCAGTACTTC. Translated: CASSKFQGVPYEQYF.

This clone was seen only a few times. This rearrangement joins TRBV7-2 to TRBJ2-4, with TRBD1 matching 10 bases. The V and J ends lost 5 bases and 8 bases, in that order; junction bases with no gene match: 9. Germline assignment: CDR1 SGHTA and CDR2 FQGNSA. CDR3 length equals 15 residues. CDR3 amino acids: CASSGGTGVGYIQYF. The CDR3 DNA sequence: TGTGCCAGCAGCGGCGGGACAGGGGTCGGGTACATTCAGTACTTC.

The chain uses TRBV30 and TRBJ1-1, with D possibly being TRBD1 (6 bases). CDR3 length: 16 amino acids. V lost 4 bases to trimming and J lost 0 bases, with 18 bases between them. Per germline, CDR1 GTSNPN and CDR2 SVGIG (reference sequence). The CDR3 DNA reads TGTGCCTGGATAGGTCGCAGGGGAAATATGAACACTGAAGCTTTCTTT. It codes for CAWIGRRGNMNTEAFF. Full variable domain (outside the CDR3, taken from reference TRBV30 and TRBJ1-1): SQTIHQWPATLVQPVGSPLSLECTVEGTSNPNLYWYRQAAGRGLQLLFYSVGIGQISSEVPQNLSASRPQDRQFILSSKKLLLSDSGFYLCAWIGRRGNMNTEAFFGQGTRLTVV.

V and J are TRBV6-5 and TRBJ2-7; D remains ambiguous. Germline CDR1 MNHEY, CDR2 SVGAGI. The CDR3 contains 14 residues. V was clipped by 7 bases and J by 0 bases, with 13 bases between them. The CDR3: CASTTDIHSYEQYF. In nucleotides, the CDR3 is TGTGCCAGCACCACCGACATCCACTCCTACGAGCAGTACTTC.

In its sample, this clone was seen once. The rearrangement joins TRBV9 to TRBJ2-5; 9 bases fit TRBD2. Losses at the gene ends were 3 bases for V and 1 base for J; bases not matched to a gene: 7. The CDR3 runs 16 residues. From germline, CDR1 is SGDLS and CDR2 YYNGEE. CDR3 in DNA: TGTGCCAGCAGCGCTAACCCGACTAGCGGCCAAGAGACCCAGTACTTC. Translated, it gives CASSANPTSGQETQYF.

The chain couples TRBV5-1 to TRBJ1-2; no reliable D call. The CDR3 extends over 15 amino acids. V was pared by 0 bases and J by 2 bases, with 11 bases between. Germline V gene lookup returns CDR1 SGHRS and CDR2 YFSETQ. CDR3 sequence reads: CASSLAGGRNYGYTF. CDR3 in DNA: TGCGCCAGCAGCTTGGCCGGAGGGCGGAACTATGGCTACACCTTC. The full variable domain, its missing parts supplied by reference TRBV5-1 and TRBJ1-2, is KAGVTQTPRYLIKTRGQQVTLSCSPISGHRSVSWYQQTPGQGLQFLFEYFSETQRNKGNFPGRFSGRQFSNSRSEMNVSTLELGDSALYLCASSLAGGRNYGYTFGSGTRLTVV.

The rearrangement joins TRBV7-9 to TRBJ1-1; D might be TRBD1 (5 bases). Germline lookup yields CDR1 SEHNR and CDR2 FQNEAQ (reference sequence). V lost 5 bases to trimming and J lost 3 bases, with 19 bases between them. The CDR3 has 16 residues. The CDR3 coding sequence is TGTGCCAGCAGCCTAAGACAGACCCGGGGCGACACTGAAGCTTTCTTT. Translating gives CASSLRQTRGDTEAFF. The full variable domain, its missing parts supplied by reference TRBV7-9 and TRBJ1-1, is DTGVSQNPRHKITKRGQNVTFRCDPISEHNRLYWYRQTLGQGPEFLTYFQNEAQLEKSRLLSDRFSAERPKGSFSTLEIQRTEQGDSAMYLCASSLRQTRGDTEAFFGQGTRLTVV.

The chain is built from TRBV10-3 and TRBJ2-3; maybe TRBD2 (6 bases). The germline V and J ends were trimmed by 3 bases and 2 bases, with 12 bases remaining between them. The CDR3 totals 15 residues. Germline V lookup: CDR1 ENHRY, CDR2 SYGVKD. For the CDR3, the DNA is TGTGCCATCAGTGACCCCCGGGAGCACACAGATACGCAGTATTTT. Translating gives CAISDPREHTDTQYF.

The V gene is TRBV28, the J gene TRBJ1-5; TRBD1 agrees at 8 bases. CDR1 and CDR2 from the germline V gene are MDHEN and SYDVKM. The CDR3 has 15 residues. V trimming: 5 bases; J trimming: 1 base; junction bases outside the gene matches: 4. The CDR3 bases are TGTGCCAGCAGTAGACAGGGGAGGAGCAATCAGCCCCAGCATTTT. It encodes CASSRQGRSNQPQHF.

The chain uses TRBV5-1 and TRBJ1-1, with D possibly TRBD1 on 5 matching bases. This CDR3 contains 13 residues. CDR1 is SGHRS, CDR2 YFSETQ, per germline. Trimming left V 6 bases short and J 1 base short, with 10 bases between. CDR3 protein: CASKPDKNTEAFF. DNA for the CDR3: TGCGCCAGCAAACCGGACAAGAACACTGAAGCTTTCTTT.

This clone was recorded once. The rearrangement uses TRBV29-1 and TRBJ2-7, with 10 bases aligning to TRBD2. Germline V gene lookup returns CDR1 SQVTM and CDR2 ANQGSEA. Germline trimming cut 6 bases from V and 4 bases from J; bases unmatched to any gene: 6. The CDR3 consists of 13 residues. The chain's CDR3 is CSVAGGIGYEQYF. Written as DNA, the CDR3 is TGCAGCGTAGCGGGGGGGATAGGGTACGAGCAGTACTTC.

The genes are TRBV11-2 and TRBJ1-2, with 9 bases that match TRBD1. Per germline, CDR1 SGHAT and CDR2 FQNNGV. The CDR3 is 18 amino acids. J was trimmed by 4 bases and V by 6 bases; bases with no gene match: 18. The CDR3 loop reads CASRPISGTGTLIYGYTF. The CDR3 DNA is TGTGCCAGCAGGCCAATTTCCGGGACAGGGACCCTCATCTATGGCTACACCTTC.

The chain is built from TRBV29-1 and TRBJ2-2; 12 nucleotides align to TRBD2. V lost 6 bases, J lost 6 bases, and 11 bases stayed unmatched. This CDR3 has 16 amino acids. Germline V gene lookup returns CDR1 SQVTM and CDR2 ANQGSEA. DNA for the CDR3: TGCAGCGTCGTTCAGACTAGCGGGGGATGGGCCGGGGAGCTGTTTTTT. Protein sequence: CSVVQTSGGWAGELFF.

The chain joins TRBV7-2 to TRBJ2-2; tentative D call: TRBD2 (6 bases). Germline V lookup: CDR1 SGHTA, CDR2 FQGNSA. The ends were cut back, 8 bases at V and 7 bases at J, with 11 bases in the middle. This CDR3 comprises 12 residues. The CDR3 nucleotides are TGTGCCAGCGGGCGGGGAAACGGGGAGCTGTTTTTT. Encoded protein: CASGRGNGELFF.

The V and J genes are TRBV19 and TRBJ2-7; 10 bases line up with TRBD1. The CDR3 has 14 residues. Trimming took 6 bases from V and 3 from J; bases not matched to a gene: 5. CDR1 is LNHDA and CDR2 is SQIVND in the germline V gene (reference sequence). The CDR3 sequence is CASREGQGHYEQYF. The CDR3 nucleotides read TGTGCCAGTAGAGAGGGACAGGGGCACTACGAGCAGTACTTC.

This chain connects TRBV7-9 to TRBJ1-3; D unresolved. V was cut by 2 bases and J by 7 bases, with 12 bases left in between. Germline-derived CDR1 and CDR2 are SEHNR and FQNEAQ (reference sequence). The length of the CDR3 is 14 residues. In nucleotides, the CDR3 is TGTGCCAGCAGCTTAAGTCCGGGCGCGAACACCATATATTTT. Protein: CASSLSPGANTIYF.